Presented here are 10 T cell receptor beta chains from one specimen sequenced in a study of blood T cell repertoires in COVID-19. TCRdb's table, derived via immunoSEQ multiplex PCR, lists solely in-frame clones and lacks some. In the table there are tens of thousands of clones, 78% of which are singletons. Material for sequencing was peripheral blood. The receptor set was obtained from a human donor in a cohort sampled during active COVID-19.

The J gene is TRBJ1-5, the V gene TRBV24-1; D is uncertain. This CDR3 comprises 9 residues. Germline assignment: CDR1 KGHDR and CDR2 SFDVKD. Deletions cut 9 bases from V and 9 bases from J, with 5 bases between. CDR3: CATAGPQHF. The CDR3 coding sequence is TGTGCCACCGCGGGGCCCCAGCATTTT.

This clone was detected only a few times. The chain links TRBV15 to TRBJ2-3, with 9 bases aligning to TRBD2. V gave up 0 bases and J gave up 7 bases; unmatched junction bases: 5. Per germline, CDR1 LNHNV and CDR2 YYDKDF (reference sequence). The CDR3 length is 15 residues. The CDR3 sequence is CATSRDVTSGHTQYF. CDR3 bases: TGTGCCACCAGCAGAGATGTGACTAGCGGTCATACGCAGTATTTT.

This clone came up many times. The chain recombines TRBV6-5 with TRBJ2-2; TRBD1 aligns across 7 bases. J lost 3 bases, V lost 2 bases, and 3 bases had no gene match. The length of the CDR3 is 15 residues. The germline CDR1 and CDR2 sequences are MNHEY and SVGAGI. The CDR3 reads CASSYATGDTGELFF. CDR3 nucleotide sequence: TGTGCCAGCAGTTACGCAACAGGGGACACCGGGGAGCTGTTTTTT.

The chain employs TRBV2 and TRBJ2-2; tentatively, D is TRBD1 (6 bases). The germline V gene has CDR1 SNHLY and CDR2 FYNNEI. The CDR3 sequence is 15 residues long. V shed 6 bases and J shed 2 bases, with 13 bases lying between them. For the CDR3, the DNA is TGTGCCAGCAGCCTCCTGGGACAAAACACCGGGGAGCTGTTTTTT. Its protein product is CASSLLGQNTGELFF. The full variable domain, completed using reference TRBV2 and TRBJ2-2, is EPEVTQTPSHQVTQMGQEVILRCVPISNHLYFYWYRQILGQKVEFLVSFYNNEISEKSEIFDDQFSVERPDGSNFTLKIRSTKLEDSAMYFCASSLLGQNTGELFFGEGSRLTVL.

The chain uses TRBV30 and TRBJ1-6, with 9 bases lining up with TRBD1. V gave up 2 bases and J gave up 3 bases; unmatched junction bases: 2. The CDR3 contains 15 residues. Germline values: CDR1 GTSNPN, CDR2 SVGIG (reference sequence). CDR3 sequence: CAWSRGQGYNSPLHF. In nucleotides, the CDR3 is TGTGCCTGGAGTCGGGGACAGGGCTATAATTCACCCCTCCACTTT. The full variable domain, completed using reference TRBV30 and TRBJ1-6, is SQTIHQWPATLVQPVGSPLSLECTVEGTSNPNLYWYRQAAGRGLQLLFYSVGIGQISSEVPQNLSASRPQDRQFILSSKKLLLSDSGFYLCAWSRGQGYNSPLHFGNGTRLTVT.

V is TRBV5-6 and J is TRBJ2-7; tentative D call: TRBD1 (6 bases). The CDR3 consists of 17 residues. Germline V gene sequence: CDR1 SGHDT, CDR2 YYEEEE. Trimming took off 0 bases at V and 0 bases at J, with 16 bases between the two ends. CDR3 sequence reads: CASSLDGRDKTSYEQYF. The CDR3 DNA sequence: TGTGCCAGCAGCTTGGATGGCAGGGACAAGACCTCCTACGAGCAGTACTTC.

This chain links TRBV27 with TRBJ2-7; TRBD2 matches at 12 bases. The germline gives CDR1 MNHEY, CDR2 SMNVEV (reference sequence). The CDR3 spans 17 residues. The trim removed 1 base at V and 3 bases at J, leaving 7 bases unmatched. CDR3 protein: CASSLFQTSGSHYEQYF. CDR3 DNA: TGTGCCAGCAGTTTATTCCAGACTAGCGGGAGTCACTACGAGCAGTACTTC.

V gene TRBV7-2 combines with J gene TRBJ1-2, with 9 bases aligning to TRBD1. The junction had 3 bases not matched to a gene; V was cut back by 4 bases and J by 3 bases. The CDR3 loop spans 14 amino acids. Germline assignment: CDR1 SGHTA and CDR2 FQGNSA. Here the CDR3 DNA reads TGTGCCAGCAGCTATAGGGACAGGGACTATGGCTACACCTTC. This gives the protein CASSYRDRDYGYTF.

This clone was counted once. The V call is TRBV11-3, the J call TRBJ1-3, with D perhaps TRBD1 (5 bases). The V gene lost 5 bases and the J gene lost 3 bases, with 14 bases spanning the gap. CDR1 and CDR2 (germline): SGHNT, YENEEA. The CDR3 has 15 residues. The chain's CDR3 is CASSLGSGGGNTIYF. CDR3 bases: TGTGCCAGCAGCCTGGGCTCCGGGGGTGGAAACACCATATATTTT. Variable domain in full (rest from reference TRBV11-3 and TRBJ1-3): EAGVVQSPRYKIIEKKQPVAFWCNPISGHNTLYWYLQNLGQGPELLIRYENEEAVDDSQLPKDRFSAERLKGVDSTLKIQPAELGDSAVYLCASSLGSGGGNTIYFGEGSWLTVV.

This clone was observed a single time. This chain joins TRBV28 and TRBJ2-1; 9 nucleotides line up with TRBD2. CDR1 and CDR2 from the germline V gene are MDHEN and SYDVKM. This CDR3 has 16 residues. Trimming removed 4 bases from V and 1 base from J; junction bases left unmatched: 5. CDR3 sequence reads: CASSYPRGGSYNEQFF. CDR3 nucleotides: TGTGCCAGCAGTTATCCGCGGGGGGGTTCCTACAATGAGCAGTTCTTC.